This T cell receptor (beta chain) was found in a study of cytomegalovirus exposure and HLA in healthy donors. The CDR3 spans 16 residues. Trimming removed 5 bases from V and 1 base from J, with 17 bases in between. Germline V gives CDR1 SEHNR, CDR2 FQNEAQ (reference sequence). Findings of the study overall: TCR sequences were mostly rare, though some public TCRs occurred in many donors. A prior analysis recorded that most TCR beta V segments were productive about 87% or about 30% of the time. Accurate predictions that matched the HLA-A and HLA-B alleles of most subjects were reportedly made from TCR beta sequences. Listed as cytomegalovirus-associated were 164 TCR beta chains.

This clone was counted a few times. Its antigen remains unidentified. The PCR used 60 Vbeta and 13 Jbeta primers. The table came from immunoSEQ multiplex PCR; TCRdb's copy has only in-frame clones and leaves some out. The profile shows approximately 100,000 clones, 9.5% to 13% of them singletons. The chain is built from TRBV7-9 and TRBJ1-1, with D possibly TRBD1 on 6 matching bases. Sequencing was performed on PBMCs. The receptor's source is a man aged 35-49 years in good health and CMV-seropositive. The CDR3 here is CASSKYRVSSNTEAFF. In DNA form, the CDR3 reads TGTGCCAGCAGCAAATACAGGGTATCCTCGAACACTGAAGCTTTCTTT.